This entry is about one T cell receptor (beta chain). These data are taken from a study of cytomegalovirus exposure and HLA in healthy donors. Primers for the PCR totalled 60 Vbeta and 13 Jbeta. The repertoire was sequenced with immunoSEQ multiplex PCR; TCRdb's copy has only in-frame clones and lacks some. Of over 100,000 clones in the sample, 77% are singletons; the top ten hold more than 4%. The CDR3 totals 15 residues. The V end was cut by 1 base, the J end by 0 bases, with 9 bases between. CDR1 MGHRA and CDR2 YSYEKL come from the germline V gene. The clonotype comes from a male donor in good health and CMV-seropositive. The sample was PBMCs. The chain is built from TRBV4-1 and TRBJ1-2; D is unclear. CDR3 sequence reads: CASSQGGAANYGYTF. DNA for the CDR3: TGCGCCAGCAGCCAAGGCGGAGCAGCTAACTATGGCTACACCTTC.